The T cell receptor beta chain under discussion was sequenced for a study of T-cell reconstitution after alpha-beta-depleted transplantation in children. Overall study findings and caveats: One year post-transplant, T-cell counts and diversity were largely derived from T cells produced anew.

This CDR3 spans 14 amino acids. In germline, CDR1 is MDHEN, CDR2 SYDVKM. After removal of 6 bases from V and 7 bases from J, the junction contained 11 bases not matched to a gene. The table lists this clonotype with a few counts. Its target is unknown. Unique molecular identifiers were used in preparing the TCRbeta library. TCRdb ran MiXCR on the PCR reads and lists one entry per CDR3 protein. The table shows 81,000 or so distinct CDR3 sequences, with 15% occurring only once. The chain couples TRBV28 to TRBJ2-7; 8 nucleotides align to TRBD1. The clonotype originates from a male patient aged 2-9 years who had a stem cell transplant for acute lymphoblastic leukemia, so the T cells may come from the graft donor. Material: PBMCs, mostly from graft donor cells, obtained 180 days after TCRalphabeta/CD19-depleted stem cell transplant. CDR3 in amino acids: CASRGGQGAGEQYF. The CDR3 DNA reads as TGTGCCAGCAGGGGAGGACAGGGTGCTGGAGAGCAGTACTTC.